Below, one T cell receptor (beta chain) is given with its context. Antigen unknown. The data were taken from a study of vaccination and CD4 T cells after COVID-19. Researchers used the Oncomine TCR Beta short-read assay to sequence DNA from cultured CD4+ T cells. One entry per CDR3 protein results from TCRdb running MiXCR on the PCR reads. The sample has approximately 4,600 distinct CDR3 sequences, around 26% seen once. Stated treatment: approximately 9-day PBMC culture with coronavirus spike peptide pools or control peptides (ViraFEST assay). Gathering of the CD4+ T cells, from the unexposed donor, took place before the COVID-19 pandemic (2011-2018). Two million PBMCs per well were cultured with approximately 10 IU/ml IL-2 and about 10 ug/ml peptide pools. Germline V lookup: CDR1 SGHAT, CDR2 FQDESV (reference sequence). V was shortened by 2 bases and J by 1 base, with 15 bases between the two germline ends. The CDR3 has 16 amino acids.

Sequenced sample: CD4+ T cells from blood, cultured in vitro. The J gene is TRBJ2-7, the V gene TRBV11-1; tentatively, D is TRBD2 (5 bases). The sequence came from a human donor in good health. The CDR3 coding sequence is TGTGCCAGCAGCTTAACGGGATTAGTCGCTTCCTACGAGCAGTACTTC. This gives the protein CASSLTGLVASYEQYF.